What follows is one TCR beta chain and its context. Its antigen is unknown. An end of the junction does not agree with germline; a read error may underlie this. Germline V gene sequence: CDR1 DFQATT, CDR2 SNEGSKA (reference sequence). This CDR3 is 13 amino acids long. The record originates from a study of blood T cells in healthy people across ages. A second PCR, run for roughly 6 to 11 cycles, used a sample-barcoded 5' primer plus a J-beta primer mix. TCRdb used MiXCR to reprocess the 5' RACE reads, holding one entry per CDR3 protein. The sample contains hundreds of thousands of distinct CDR3 sequences, about 20% of which appear only once. Study-wide points: There was a strong correlation between TCR beta diversity and naive T cell percentage.

The sample comprised blood. The rearrangement joins TRBV20-1 to TRBJ1-5, with D unclear. This clonotype was obtained from a man in his 70s in good health. CDR3 DNA: TGCAGTGCTAGGCCAAATAGCAATCGGCCCCAGCATTTT. Translating it yields CSARPNSNRPQHF.